The sequence of this TCR beta chain was determined in a study of graft-versus-host responses after intestinal transplantation. General study results and limits: Circulating GvH clone levels at their peak were associated with HvG declines (early post-transplant).

Concerning this clone: Its specificity is unknown.

This CDR3 is 15 amino acids long. With 3 bases removed from V and 2 bases from J, the gap between germline ends came to 12 bases. From germline, CDR1 is KGHSH and CDR2 LQKENI. Generated by immunoSEQ multiplex PCR, the TCRdb table keeps only in-frame clones and is missing some. The sample lists 130,000 to 150,000 clones; around nine tenths were seen once. Sequences were derived from unstimulated CD4+ T cells sorted from spleen or lymph node cells, sampled before intestinal transplant. The chain uses TRBV18 and TRBJ2-3; TRBD2 is a possible D gene (5 bases). The TCR was taken from a human donor who received an intestinal transplant. The CDR3 protein is CASSPLEAVTDTQYF. The CDR3 region has the DNA TGTGCCAGCTCACCGCTCGAAGCGGTCACAGATACGCAGTATTTT. Looking up the rest from reference TRBV18 and TRBJ2-3 gives the full variable domain: NAGVMQNPRHLVRRRGQEARLRCSPMKGHSHVYWYRQLPEEGLKFMVYLQKENIIDESGMPKERFSAEFPKEGPSILRIQQVVRGDSAAYFCASSPLEAVTDTQYFGPGTRLTVL.